Reported below is one TCR beta chain. Its antigen has not been determined. The record has no base qualities; no much larger clone is one base away. The method behind the library was the immunoSEQ multiplex PCR assay. A mixture of 60 forward primers for TCR Vbeta segments and 13 reverse primers for TCR Jbeta segments was used in the multiplex PCR. A multiplex PCR assay on genomic DNA amplified the CDR3 region of rearranged TCR beta genes. The amplified TCR beta libraries were sequenced on the Illumina HiSeq System as 87-base-pair reads. In the original analysis: A later analysis counted about 80 million unique TCR beta chains across the 650 to 700 repertoires, and roughly 10 million of these chains were shared by at least two donors. To remove PCR and sequencing errors, raw reads were error-corrected and collapsed into unique sequences using a nearest-neighbor algorithm that merged closely related sequences. Alignment of CDR3 sequences to IMGT reference sequences was used to assign V, D and J gene segments. For a sequence to be retained, a match of at least six nucleotides was required to both a V gene segment and a J gene segment. A rearrangement was called productive if the CDR3 had no stop codons and remained in frame with V and J, and every other rearrangement was called non-productive. CDR3 was defined according to IMGT convention as the region running from the second conserved V-encoded cysteine to the conserved J-encoded phenylalanine. The earlier analysis of about 500 of the donors excluded sequences that lacked an unambiguous match to a single V gene segment. An earlier analysis of fewer than 650 of the donors classified V segments as functional when productive rearrangements were above 56.7% and as segregating when the standard deviation between donors was above 5%. A statistical classification framework was built for diagnosing cytomegalovirus status from the catalog of TCR beta chain sequences. A later analysis assigned V and J genes by comparing TCR nucleotide sequences with IMGT/GENE-DB human TR gene sequences. The TCRdist pipeline was used in a later analysis to assign CDR3 sequences and most-parsimonious VDJ recombination scenarios. A later analysis defined each TCR beta chain by its CDR3 amino acid sequence plus V-gene family, and excluded reads lacking a unique V-gene family. To address suspected cross-contamination and a sequencing artifact, a later analysis removed around 590 highly shared, low-generation-probability nucleotide sequences. For each public chain, a later analysis derived a clonal expansion index from normalized ranks of inferred template counts within each repertoire. Generation probabilities in a later analysis came from a VDJ recombination model fitted to out-of-frame rearrangements, and those results were checked against IGoR. Hypergeometric tests were used in a later analysis to score TCR-TCR, TCR-HLA and TCR-CMV co-occurrence, with a repertoire-size bias correction applied to the TCR pairs. A later analysis estimated false discovery rates by permuting HLA or CMV assignments 20 times. In a later analysis, co-occurring TCRs were grouped using DBSCAN, with TCRdist sequence similarity added in when clustering inside HLA-allele-positive subsets. Repertoires with fewer than 30,000 or more than 120,000 public chains were left out of co-occurrence clustering, as were four to six repertoires with anomalous nucleotide sharing. In its TCRdb copy, this immuneACCESS table keeps in-frame sequences only and misses some clones. Where compared with another copy, unresolved V genes explain less than half of these, and the others have no known cause. The V and J calls and clone size come from that table; D and trimming were worked out from the DNA. The sample table holds tens of thousands of clones, of which 60% to 85% were seen once. Roughly an eighth of the sample comes from the top ten.

The data were obtained in a study of cytomegalovirus exposure and HLA in healthy donors (TCRdb year 2017). With respect to the entire study: An earlier analysis of 550 to 700 of the donors reported approximately 270 Gb of sequence data and 117 million unique TCR beta sequences from about 200 million T cells. Approximately 310 gigabases of sequencing data and approximately 85 million unique TCR sequences were included in an early release covering under 650 HLA-typed donors. Of the 350 to 400 genotyped donors, around 81% fell in the genetic ancestry cluster associated with self-reported Caucasian donors. The study was designed to test whether signatures of past pathogen exposure could be identified by cataloging public T cell receptors. The T cell repertoires of roughly 660 subjects were profiled by immunosequencing and related to cytomegalovirus serostatus. In addition to the first cohort of 650 to 750 subjects, a separate validation cohort of approximately 120 different subjects was used. High-throughput TCR immunosequencing, statistical association of individual TCRs with disease status, and machine learning were combined to predict cytomegalovirus infection status. A later analysis re-analyzed previously published TCR beta repertoires from roughly 690 donors and added high-resolution HLA genotyping to study TCR occurrence patterns. The later analysis used no new phenotypic data to find candidate immune exposures, relying instead on TCR beta sequences and their occurrence across donors. An earlier analysis of approximately 640 of the donors applied high-throughput TCR beta sequencing to assess whether each TCR beta V gene segment acted as functional or pseudogenic. Donor age, sex, ethnicity and CMV serostatus were compiled alongside the repertoire data. In a later genetic analysis, genome-wide SNP genotypes for about 65% of the roughly 700 donors were used, and that subset was treated as a discovery cohort. All discovery cohort repertoires had been generated using a single sequencing platform. HLA typing covered class I and class II loci at four-digit resolution. The number of donors typed differed by locus, with 629-630 for A, B, C, DRB1 and DQB1, more than 500 for DQA1, nearly 610 for DPA1, and 400 to 490 for DPB1. About five DR-DQ haplotypes were handled as single units for association and clustering because linkage in the cohort was strong. Among 350 to 400 genotyped donors of the cohort, an average of approximately 250,000 unique TCR beta nucleotide sequences were sequenced per donor, roughly 18% of them non-productive. Broad study findings and their caveats: The study listed approximately 150 TCR beta chains as associated with cytomegalovirus. A later analysis reported that several top co-occurrence clusters appeared linked to parvovirus B19, influenza, CMV and Epstein-Barr virus. In a later analysis, 16,951 TCR beta sequences were associated with specific HLA alleles at a false discovery rate of 0.05. A later genetic analysis reported fewer N-insertions in productive TCRs among donors in an Asian-associated ancestry cluster than the approximately 700-donor mean. In a later genetic analysis, a missense DCLRE1C variant was associated with V-gene and J-gene trimming of TCR beta chains, and the association was replicated in an independent cohort. Some IMGT-functional V segments, including TRBV6-2 and TRBV6-3, could not be distinguished by the 87-base-pair reads and were therefore excluded. The only immune exposure information available for the cohort was CMV serostatus. The classifier was reported to diagnose cytomegalovirus status with high specificity and sensitivity in both the original and validation cohorts. In a later analysis, most CMV-associated TCR beta chains were found to appear HLA-restricted, with HLA associations seemingly driven largely by CMV exposure. Because HLA typing was unavailable for some donors at each locus, only the typed subset was used in association tests. When HLA alleles, especially DR and DQ, strongly co-occurred, TCR associations were difficult to assign to individual alleles. The authors suggested that the approach could potentially be generalized to other disease states and immunological phenotypes. The sequencing pipeline was judged likely to have produced a cluster of highly shared sequence variants as a technical artifact. In a later analysis, HLA-associated TCR beta chains showed more clonal expansion and lower generation probabilities than non-associated chains that were equally common. In vitro tests confirmed that a few of the cytomegalovirus-associated TCR beta chains recognize cytomegalovirus antigens. In an earlier analysis of about 600 of the donors, most TCR beta V segments appeared in productive rearrangements about 87% or about 30% of the time, broadly matching IMGT annotations. Because counts were too low, seventeen rarely observed V segments, including chromosome 9 orphons, were left out of the earlier analysis of 587 of the donors. Correlated functional status among segregating V segments might be attributable to linkage disequilibrium, but an unknown experimental factor could not be ruled out. In a later analysis, TCR association rates were found to vary across HLA loci, with the most associated TCRs seen for DRB1 alleles and the fewest for HLA-C alleles. While some public TCRs were present in many individuals, most TCR sequences turned up only very rarely across donors. Presence/absence analyses assumed roughly uniform sequencing depth across donors, an assumption that may not hold. This cohort had only TCR beta chains sequenced, and the lack of alpha or paired-chain data limited which features could be detected. A further reported finding was that TCR beta sequences accurately predicted the HLA-A and HLA-B alleles for most subjects in the first cohort.

Trimming removed 0 bases from V and 8 bases from J; the gene matches leave 7 bases unexplained. From its cysteine to its phenylalanine, the CDR3 spans 16 amino acids. Left in the record is the CDR3 DNA by itself, 48 bases read in frame from the first base. Sequences MNHNY (CDR1) and SVGAGI (CDR2) are obtained from the germline V gene (reference sequence). The cohort consisted of 600 or so healthy bone marrow donors. Cohort members were all nominally healthy when sampled, although unrecorded immune exposures were likely present. The donor tested CMV seronegative, placing the donor among the 352 seronegative members of the cohort. A peripheral blood sample was provided by each donor, and peripheral blood mononuclear cells were used for TCR beta sequencing. The Qiagen DNeasy Blood Extraction Kit was used to extract genomic DNA from the blood cell samples.

The V and J genes are TRBV6-6 and TRBJ2-1; TRBD2 agrees with 10 junctional bases. The origin of this receptor is a man aged 65 to 79 in good health and CMV-seronegative. The sequenced material came from PBMCs. The CDR3 sequence is CASSYSSSGRLDEQFF. The nucleotides are TGTGCCAGCAGTTACTCGAGTAGCGGGAGGTTAGATGAGCAGTTCTTC.